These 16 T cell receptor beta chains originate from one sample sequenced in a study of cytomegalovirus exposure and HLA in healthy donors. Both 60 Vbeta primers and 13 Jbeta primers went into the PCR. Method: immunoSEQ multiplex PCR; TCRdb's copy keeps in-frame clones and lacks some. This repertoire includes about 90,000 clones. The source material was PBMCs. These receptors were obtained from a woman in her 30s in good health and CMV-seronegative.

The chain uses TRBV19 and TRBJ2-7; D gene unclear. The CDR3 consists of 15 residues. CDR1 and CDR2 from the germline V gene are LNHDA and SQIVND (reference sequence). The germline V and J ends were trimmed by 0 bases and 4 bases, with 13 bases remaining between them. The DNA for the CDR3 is TGTGCCAGTAGTATAGAACTTGAGTCCTATTACGAGCAGTACTTC. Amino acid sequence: CASSIELESYYEQYF.

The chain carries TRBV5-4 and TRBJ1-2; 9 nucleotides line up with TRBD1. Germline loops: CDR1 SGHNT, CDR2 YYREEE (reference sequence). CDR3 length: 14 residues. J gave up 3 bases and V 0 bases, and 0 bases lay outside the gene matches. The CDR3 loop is CASSLGDRDYGYTF. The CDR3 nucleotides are TGTGCCAGCAGCTTGGGGGACAGGGACTATGGCTACACCTTC. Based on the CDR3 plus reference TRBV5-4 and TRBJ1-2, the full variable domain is ETGVTQSPTHLIKTRGQQVTLRCSSQSGHNTVSWYQQALGQGPQFIFQYYREEENGRGNFPPRFSGLQFPNYSSELNVNALELDDSALYLCASSLGDRDYGYTFGSGTRLTVV.

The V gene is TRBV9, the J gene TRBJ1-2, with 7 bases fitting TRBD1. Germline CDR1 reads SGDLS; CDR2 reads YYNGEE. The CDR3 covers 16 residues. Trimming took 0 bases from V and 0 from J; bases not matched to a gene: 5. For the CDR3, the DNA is TGTGCCAGCAGCGTAGCTGGTACAGGGGCTAACTATGGCTACACCTTC. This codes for CASSVAGTGANYGYTF. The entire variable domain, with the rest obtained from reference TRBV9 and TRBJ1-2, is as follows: DSGVTQTPKHLITATGQRVTLRCSPRSGDLSVYWYQQSLDQGLQFLIQYYNGEERAKGNILERFSAQQFPDLHSELNLSSLELGDSALYFCASSVAGTGANYGYTFGSGTRLTVV.

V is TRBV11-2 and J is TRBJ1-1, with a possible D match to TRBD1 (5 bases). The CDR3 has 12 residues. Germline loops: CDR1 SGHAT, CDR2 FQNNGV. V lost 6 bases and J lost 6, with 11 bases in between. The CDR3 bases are TGTGCCAGCAGGGGGGGATATCCTGAAGCTTTCTTT. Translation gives CASRGGYPEAFF. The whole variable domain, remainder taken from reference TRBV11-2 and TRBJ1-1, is EAGVAQSPRYKIIEKRQSVAFWCNPISGHATLYWYQQILGQGPKLLIQFQNNGVVDDSQLPKDRFSAERLKGVDSTLKIQPAKLEDSAVYLCASRGGYPEAFFGQGTRLTVV.

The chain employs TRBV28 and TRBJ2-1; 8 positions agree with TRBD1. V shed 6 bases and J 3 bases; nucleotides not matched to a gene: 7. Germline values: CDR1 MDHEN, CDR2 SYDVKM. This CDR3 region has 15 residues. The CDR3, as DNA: TGTGCCAGCAGACCTCAGGGGGCAGGCTACAATGAGCAGTTCTTC. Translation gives CASRPQGAGYNEQFF.

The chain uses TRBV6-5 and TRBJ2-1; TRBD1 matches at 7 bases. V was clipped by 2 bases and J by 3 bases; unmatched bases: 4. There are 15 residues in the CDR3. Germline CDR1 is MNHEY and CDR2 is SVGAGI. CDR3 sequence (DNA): TGTGCCAGCAGTTACGACAGGGCAATCTACAATGAGCAGTTCTTC. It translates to CASSYDRAIYNEQFF.

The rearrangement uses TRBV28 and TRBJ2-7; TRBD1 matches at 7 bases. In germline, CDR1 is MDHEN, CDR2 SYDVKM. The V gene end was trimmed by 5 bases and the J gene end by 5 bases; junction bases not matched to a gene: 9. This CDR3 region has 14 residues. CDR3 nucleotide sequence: TGTGCCAGCAGTCCCACGGGACAGAGCCACGAGCAGTACTTC. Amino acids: CASSPTGQSHEQYF.

CDR3 sequence reads: CASSHGTGGTF. In nucleotides, the CDR3 is TGTGCCAGCAGCCATGGGACAGGGGGAACCTTC. The chain employs TRBV5-6 and TRBJ1-2; the match to TRBD1 covers 11 bases. The germline V gene encodes CDR1 SGHDT and CDR2 YYEEEE. Trimming removed 4 bases from V and 14 bases from J; junction bases left unmatched: 4. The CDR3 contains 11 residues.

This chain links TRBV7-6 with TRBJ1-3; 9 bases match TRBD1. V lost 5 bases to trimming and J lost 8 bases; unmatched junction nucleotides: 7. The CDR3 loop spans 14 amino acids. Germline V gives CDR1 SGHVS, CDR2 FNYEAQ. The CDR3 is CASSGTGTWDTIYF. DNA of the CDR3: TGTGCCAGCAGCGGGACAGGGACTTGGGACACCATATATTTT.

The DNA for the CDR3 is TGTGCCAGCAGCGTGGGGGGGGCGAGTGGCTACACCTTC. Protein product: CASSVGGASGYTF. The chain recombines TRBV11-3 with TRBJ1-2, with D possibly TRBD1 on 6 matching bases. Germline V gene sequence: CDR1 SGHNT, CDR2 YENEEA. V lost 5 bases and J lost 7, with 14 bases in between. CDR3 length: 13 amino acids.

CDR3 in DNA: TGTGCCAGTACTGAGCGGGGGTATCAGCCCCAGCATTTT. It is translated as CASTERGYQPQHF. The chain combines TRBV19 with TRBJ1-5, with a tentative D call TRBD1 (5 bases). Germline V CDR1 and CDR2: LNHDA, SQIVND (reference sequence). The CDR3 has 13 amino acids. Deletions cut 7 bases from V and 5 bases from J, with 12 bases between.

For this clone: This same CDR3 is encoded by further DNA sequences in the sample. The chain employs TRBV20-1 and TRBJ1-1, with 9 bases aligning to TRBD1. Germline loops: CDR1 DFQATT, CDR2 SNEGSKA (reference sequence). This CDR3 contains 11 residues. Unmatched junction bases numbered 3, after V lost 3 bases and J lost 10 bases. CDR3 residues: CSARSGQGAFF. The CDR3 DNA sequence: TGCAGTGCTAGGTCGGGACAGGGAGCTTTCTTT.

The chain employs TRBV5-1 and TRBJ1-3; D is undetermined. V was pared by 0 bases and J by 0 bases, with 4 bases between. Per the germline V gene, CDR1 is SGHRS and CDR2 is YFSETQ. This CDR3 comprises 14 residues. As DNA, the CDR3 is TGCGCCAGCAGCTTGGACGGCTCTGGAAACACCATATATTTT. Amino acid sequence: CASSLDGSGNTIYF.

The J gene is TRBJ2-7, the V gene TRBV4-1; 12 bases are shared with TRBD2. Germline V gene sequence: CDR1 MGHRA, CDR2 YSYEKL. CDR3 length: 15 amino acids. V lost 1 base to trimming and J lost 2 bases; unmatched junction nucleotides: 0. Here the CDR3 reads CASSQGLAGAYEQYF. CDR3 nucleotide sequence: TGCGCCAGCAGCCAAGGACTAGCGGGGGCCTACGAGCAGTACTTC.

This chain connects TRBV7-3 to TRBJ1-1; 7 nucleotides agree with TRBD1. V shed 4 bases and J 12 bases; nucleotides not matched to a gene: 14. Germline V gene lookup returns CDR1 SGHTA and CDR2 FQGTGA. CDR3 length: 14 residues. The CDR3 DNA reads TGTGCCAGCAGCTCCCCTACAGGGGCCCTTCGACCTTTCTTT. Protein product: CASSSPTGALRPFF.

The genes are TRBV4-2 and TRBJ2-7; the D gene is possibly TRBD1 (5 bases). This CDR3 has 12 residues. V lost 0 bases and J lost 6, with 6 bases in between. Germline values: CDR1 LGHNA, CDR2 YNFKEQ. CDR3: CASSQDRGEQYF. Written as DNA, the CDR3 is TGTGCCAGCAGCCAAGATAGGGGCGAGCAGTACTTC.